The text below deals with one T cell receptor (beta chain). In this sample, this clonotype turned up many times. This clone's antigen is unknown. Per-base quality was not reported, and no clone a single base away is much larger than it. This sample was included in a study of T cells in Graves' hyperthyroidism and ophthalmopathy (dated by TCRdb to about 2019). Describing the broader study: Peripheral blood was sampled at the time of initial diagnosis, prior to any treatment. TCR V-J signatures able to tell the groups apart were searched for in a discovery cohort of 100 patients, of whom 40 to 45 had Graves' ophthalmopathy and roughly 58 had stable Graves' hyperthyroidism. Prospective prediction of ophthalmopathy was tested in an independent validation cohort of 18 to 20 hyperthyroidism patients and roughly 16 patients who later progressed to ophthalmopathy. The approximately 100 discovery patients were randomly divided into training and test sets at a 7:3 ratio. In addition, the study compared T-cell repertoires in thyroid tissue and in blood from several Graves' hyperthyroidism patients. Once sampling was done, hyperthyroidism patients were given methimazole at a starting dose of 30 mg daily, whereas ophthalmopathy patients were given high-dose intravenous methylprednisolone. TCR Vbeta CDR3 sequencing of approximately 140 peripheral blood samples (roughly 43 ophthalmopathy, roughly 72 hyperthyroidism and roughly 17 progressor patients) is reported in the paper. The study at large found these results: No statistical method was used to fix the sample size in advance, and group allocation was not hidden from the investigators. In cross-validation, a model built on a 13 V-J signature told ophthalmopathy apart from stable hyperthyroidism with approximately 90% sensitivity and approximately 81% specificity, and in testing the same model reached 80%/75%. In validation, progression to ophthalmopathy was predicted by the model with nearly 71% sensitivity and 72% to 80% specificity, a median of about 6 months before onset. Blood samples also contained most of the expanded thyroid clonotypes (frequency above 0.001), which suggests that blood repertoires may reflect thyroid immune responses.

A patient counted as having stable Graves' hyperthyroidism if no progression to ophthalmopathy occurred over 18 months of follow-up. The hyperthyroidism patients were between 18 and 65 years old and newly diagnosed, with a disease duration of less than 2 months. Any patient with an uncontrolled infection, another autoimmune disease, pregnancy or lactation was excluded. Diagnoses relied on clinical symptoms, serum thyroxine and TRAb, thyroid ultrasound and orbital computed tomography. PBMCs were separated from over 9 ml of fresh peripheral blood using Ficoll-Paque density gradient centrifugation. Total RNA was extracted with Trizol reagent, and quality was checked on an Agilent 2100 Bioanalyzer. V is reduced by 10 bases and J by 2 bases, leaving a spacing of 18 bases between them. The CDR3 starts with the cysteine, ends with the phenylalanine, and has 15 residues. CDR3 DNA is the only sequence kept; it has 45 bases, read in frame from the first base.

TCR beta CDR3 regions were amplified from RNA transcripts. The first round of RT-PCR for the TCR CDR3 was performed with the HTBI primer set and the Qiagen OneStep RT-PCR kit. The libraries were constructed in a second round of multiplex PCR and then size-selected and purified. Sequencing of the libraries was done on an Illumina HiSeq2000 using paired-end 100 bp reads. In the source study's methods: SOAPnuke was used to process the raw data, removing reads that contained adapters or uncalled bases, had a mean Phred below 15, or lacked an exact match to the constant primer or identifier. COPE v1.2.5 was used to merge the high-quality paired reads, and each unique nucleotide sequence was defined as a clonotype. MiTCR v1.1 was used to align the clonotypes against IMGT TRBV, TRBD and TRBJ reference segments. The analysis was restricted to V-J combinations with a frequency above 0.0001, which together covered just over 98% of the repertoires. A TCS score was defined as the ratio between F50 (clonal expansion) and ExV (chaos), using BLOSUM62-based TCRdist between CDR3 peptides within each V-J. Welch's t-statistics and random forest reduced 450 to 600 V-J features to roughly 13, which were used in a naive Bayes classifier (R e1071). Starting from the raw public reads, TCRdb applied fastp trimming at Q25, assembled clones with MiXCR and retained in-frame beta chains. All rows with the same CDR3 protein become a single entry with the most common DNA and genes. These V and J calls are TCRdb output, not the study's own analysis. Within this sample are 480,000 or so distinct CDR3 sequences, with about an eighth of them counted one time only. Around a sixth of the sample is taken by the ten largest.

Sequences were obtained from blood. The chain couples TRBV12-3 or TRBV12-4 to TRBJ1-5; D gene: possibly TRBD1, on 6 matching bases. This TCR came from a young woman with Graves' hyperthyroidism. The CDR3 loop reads CATKRQGIGNQPQHF. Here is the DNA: TGTGCCACCAAACGCCAGGGGATCGGCAATCAGCCCCAGCATTTT.